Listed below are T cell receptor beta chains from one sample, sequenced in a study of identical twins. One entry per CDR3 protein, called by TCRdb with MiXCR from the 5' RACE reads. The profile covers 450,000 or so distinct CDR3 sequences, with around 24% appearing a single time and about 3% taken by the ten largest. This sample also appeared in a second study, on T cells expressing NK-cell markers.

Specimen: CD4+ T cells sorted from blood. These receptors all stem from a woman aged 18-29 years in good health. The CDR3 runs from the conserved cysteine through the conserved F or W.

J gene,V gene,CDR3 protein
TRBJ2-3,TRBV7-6,CASSLASLAKSTDTQYF
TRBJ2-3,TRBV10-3,CATRFGPDTQYF
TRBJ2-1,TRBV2,CASRLAGNNEQFF
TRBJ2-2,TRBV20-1,CSAPDGGPNTGELFF
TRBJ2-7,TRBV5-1,CASSLTGGTEYEQYF
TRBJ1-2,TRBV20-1,CSAETGGVPYDYTF
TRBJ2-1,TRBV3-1,CASSQDPGTPGSGEQFF
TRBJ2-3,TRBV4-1,CASSQPTEHTDTQYF
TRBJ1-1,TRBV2,CASTWTERAEAFF
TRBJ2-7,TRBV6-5,CASSYGVRGGTAYEQYF
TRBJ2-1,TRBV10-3,CALQQGPFNEQFF
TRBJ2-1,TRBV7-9,CASSLSNVRNEQFF
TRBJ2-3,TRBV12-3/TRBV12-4,CASSRRLAGGPDTQYF
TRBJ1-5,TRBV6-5,CASSYSHSNQPQHF
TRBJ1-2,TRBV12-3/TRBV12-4,CASRGQQTYGYTF
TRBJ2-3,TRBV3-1,CASSPDILGGTDTQYF
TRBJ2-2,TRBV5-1,CASSLPGAGTGELFF
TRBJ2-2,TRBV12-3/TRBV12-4,CASSRWTGGNTGELFF
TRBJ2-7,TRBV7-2,CASSSRRGFSYEQYF
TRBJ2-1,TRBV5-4,CASSHGGPSYNEQFF
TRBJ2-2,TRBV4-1,CASSVRDSGGELFF
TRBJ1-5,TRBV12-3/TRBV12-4,CASSPQAPGQPQHF
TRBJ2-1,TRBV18,CASSPDGYNEQFF
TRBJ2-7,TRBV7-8,CASSLRDRVRYEQYF
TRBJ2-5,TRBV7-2,CASSLSSRSREGETQYF
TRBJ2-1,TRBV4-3,CASSQSWRAPLNEQFF
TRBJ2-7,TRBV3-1,CASSPTLTYEQYF
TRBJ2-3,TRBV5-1,CASSLDQSTDTQYF
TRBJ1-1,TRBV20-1,CSASYGTEAFF
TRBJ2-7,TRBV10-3,CAITPTRDAYEQYF
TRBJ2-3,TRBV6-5,CASSYPRTSGDTQYF
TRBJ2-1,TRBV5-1,CASSLSPGQGHNEQFF
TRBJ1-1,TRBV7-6,CASRRRGAGTEAFF
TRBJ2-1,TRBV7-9,CASFRTGNPSSYNEQFF
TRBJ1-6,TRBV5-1,CASSPGPGFSPLHF
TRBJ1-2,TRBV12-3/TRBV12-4,CASRPGREGGYTF
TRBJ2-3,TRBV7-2,CASRIGQNTDTQYF
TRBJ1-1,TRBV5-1,CASSLGLGEAFF
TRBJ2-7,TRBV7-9,CASSLHGSFVYEQYF
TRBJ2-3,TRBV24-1,CATSDSADFTDTQYF
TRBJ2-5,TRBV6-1,CASSDHRVFETQYF
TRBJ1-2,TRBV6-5,CASSYRGAEGYTF
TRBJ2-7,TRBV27,CASSSLSGRGIYEQYF
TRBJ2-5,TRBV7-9,CASSLAPVETQYF
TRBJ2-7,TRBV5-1,CASSLVATGAVRGYEQYF
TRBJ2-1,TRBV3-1,CASSQGLAEYNEQFF
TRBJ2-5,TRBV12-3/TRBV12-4,CASSLKGGVETQYF
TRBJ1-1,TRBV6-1,CASSPTGAGTEAFF
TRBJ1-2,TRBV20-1,CSASIVAGTGGYGYTF
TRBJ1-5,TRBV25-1,CASSEHGNQPQHF
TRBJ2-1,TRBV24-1,CATSDGGTSSYNEQFF
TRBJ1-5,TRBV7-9,CASSHKGSEGHQPQHF
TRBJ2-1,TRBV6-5,CASSYSEAGGLLSYNEQFF
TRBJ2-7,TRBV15,CATSRDKGAGSYEQYF
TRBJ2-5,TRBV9,CASSPSTDRVETQYF
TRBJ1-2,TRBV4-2,CASSQAQGGYTF